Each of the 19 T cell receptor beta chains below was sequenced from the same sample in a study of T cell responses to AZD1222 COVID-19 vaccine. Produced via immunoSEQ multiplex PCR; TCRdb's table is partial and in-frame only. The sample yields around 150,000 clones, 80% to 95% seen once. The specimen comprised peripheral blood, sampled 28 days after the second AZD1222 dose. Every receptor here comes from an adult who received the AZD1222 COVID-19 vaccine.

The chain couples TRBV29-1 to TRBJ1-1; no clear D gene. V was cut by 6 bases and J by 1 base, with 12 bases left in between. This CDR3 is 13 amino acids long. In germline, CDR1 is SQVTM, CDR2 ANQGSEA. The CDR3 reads CSVSFSGNTEAFF. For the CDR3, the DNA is TGCAGCGTGTCCTTCTCGGGGAACACTGAAGCTTTCTTT.

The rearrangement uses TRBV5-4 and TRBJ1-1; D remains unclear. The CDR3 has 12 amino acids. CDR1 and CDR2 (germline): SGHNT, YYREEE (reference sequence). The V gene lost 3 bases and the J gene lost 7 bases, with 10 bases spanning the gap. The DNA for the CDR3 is TGTGCCAGCAGCTCCCCGGGAGATGAAGCTTTCTTT. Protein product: CASSSPGDEAFF.

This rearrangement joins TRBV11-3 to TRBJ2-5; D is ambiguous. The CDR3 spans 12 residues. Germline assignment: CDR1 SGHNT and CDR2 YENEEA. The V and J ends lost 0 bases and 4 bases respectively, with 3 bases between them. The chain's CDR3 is CASSLDRETQYF. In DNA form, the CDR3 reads TGTGCCAGCAGCTTAGATCGAGAGACCCAGTACTTC.

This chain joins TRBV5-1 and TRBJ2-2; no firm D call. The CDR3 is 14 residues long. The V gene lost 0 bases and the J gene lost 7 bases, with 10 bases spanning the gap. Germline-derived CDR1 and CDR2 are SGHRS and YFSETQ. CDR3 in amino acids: CASSLGFGVGELFF. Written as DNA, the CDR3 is TGCGCCAGCAGCTTGGGTTTTGGAGTCGGGGAGCTGTTTTTT.

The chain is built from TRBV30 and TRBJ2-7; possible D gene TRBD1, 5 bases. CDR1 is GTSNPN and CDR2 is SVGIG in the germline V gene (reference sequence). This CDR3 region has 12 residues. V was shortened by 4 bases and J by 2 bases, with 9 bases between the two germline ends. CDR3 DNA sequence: TGTGCCTGGAAAGACAGAACCTACGAGCAGTACTTC. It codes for CAWKDRTYEQYF. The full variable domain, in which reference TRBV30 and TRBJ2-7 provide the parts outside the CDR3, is SQTIHQWPATLVQPVGSPLSLECTVEGTSNPNLYWYRQAAGRGLQLLFYSVGIGQISSEVPQNLSASRPQDRQFILSSKKLLLSDSGFYLCAWKDRTYEQYFGPGTRLTVT.

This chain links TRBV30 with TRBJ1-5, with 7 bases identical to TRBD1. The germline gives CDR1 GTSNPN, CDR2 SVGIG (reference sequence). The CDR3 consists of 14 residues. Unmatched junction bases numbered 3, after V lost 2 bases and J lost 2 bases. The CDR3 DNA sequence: TGTGCCTGGAGTAAAGGACAGGGCAATCAGCCCCAGCATTTT. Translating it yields CAWSKGQGNQPQHF.

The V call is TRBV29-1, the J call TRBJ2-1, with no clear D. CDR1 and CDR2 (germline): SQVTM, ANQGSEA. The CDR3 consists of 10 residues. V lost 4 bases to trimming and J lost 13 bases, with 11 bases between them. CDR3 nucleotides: TGCAGCGTTGTAGCCCCCCTACAGTTCTTC. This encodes CSVVAPLQFF.

Written as DNA, the CDR3 is TGCGCCAGCAGTTCCGGGACTAGCATTGGGGAAGAGACCCAGTACTTC. As protein: CASSSGTSIGEETQYF. The chain combines TRBV5-1 with TRBJ2-5; 9 nucleotides match TRBD2. Germline CDR1 reads SGHRS; CDR2 reads YFSETQ. Germline trimming cut 5 bases from V and 3 bases from J; bases unmatched to any gene: 11. This CDR3 region has 16 residues.

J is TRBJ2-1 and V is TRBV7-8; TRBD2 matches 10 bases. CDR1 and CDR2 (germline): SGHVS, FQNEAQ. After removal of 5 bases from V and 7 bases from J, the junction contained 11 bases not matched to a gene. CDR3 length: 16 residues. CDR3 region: CASSQLSGRAGNEQFF. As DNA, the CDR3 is TGTGCCAGCAGCCAGCTAAGCGGGAGGGCCGGAAATGAGCAGTTCTTC. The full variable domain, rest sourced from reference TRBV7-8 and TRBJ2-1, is GAGVSQSPRYKVAKRGQDVALRCDPISGHVSLFWYQQALGQGPEFLTYFQNEAQLDKSGLPSDRFFAERPEGSVSTLKIQRTQQEDSAVYLCASSQLSGRAGNEQFFGPGTRLTVL.

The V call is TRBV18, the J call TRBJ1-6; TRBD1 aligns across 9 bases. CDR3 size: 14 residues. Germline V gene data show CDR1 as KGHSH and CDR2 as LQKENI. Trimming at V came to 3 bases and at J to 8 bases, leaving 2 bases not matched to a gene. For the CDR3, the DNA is TGTGCCAGCTCACCGGACAGGGGTGATTCACCCCTCCACTTT. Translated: CASSPDRGDSPLHF. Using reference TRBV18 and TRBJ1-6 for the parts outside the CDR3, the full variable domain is NAGVMQNPRHLVRRRGQEARLRCSPMKGHSHVYWYRQLPEEGLKFMVYLQKENIIDESGMPKERFSAEFPKEGPSILRIQQVVRGDSAAYFCASSPDRGDSPLHFGNGTRLTVT.

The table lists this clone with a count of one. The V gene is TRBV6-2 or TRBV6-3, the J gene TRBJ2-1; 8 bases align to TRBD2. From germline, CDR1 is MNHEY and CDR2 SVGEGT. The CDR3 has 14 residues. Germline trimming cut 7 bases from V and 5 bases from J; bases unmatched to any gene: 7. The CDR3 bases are TGTGCCAGCACTTATAGCGGGACGCACAATGAGCAGTTCTTC. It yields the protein CASTYSGTHNEQFF.

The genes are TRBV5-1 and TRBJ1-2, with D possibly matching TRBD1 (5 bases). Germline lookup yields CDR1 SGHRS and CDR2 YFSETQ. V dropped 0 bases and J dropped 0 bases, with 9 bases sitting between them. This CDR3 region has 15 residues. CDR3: CASSLVGGPNYGYTF. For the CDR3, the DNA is TGCGCCAGCAGCTTGGTCGGGGGTCCTAACTATGGCTACACCTTC.

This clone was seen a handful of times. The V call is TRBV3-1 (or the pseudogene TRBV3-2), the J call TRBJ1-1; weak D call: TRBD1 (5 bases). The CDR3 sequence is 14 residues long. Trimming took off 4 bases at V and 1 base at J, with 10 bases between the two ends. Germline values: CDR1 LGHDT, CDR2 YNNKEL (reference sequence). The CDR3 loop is CASSRLDTNTEAFF. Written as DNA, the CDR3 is TGTGCCAGCAGCCGCCTGGACACGAACACTGAAGCTTTCTTT.

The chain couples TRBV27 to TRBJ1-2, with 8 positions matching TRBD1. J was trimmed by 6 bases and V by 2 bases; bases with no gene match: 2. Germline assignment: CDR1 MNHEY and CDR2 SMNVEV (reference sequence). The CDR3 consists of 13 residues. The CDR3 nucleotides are TGTGCCAGCAGTTTACAGGGGGCCGATGGCTACACCTTC. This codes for CASSLQGADGYTF.

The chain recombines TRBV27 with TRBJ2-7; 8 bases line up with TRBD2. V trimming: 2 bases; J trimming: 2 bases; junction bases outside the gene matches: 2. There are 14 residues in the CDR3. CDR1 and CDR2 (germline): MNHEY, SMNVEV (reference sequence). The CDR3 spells CASSLAGGTYEQYF. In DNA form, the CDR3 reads TGTGCCAGCAGTTTAGCGGGAGGAACCTACGAGCAGTACTTC.

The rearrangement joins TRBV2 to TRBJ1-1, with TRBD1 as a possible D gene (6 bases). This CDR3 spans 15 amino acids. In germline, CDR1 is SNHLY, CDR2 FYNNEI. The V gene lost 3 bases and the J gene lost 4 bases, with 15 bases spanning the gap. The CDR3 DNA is TGTGCCAGCAGTGAGAACAGGGAAGGGGTCACTGAAGCTTTCTTT. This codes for CASSENREGVTEAFF.

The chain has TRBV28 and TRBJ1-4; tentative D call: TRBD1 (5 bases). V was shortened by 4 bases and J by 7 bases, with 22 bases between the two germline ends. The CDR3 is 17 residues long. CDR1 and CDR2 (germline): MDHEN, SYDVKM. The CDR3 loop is CASSSGNEGNSFEKLFF. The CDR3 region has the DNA TGTGCCAGCAGTTCCGGGAATGAGGGGAATAGTTTTGAAAAACTGTTTTTT.

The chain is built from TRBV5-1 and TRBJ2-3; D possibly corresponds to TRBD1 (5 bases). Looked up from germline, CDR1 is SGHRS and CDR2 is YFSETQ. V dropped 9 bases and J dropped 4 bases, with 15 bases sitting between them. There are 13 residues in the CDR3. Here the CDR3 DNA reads TGCGCCACCAAACTTGGGGCAGCAGATACGCAGTATTTT. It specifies CATKLGAADTQYF.

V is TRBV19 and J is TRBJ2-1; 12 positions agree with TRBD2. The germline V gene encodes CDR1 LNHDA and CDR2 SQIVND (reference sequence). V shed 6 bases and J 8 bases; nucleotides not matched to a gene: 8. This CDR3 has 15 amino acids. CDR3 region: CASSRTSGNFYEQFF. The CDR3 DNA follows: TGTGCCAGTAGCCGGACTAGCGGGAATTTCTATGAGCAGTTCTTC.